This TCR beta chain was identified during a study of CD4 T cells in relation to SARS-CoV-2 and coronaviruses. The germline V gene encodes CDR1 ENHRY and CDR2 SYGVKD. This CDR3 has 14 amino acids. Trimming shortened V by 8 bases and J by 3 bases, and 14 bases separated the two germline ends. Measured with immunoSEQ multiplex PCR; TCRdb has only the in-frame clones, and not every one. The data contain 24,000 or so clones, around 82% of them singletons. This clone showed up just once. Its target is not known. Before the COVID-19 pandemic, during about 2010-2018, CD4+ T cells were taken from unexposed donors. The cells were cultured for roughly 11 days before CD4+ T cells were isolated.

This chain links TRBV10-3 with TRBJ2-1, with D perhaps given as TRBD1 or TRBD2 (5 bases each). The clonotype comes from a human donor in good health. Sequencing was carried out using CD4+ T cells from PBMCs, cultured in vitro. The CDR3, as DNA: TGTGCCATCGGGGGAACGGGGAACTACAATGAGCAGTTCTTC. Protein: CAIGGTGNYNEQFF.